This T cell receptor beta chain was documented in a study of identical twins. Template switching added a universal primer binding site, and final cDNA carried unique molecular identifiers. TCRdb used MiXCR to reprocess the 5' RACE reads, holding one entry per CDR3 protein. Altogether some 560,000 distinct CDR3 sequences are present, 9.6% being singletons, with the ten largest covering 2.5% to 3.5%. Details on this clonotype: Its antigen remains unidentified.

Germline lookup yields CDR1 DFQATT and CDR2 SNEGSKA (reference sequence). The CDR3 has 14 residues. V lost 6 bases, J lost 5 bases, and 14 bases lay in between. The study, taken as a whole, reports: Insertion counts were lower in abundant cord blood beta clonotypes, a trend that memory repertoires did not show.

This sample also belongs to another study, concerning yellow fever vaccine responses in identical twins.

The clonotype originates from a woman younger than 35 in good health. Sequenced input: PBMCs. J is TRBJ1-6 and V is TRBV20-1, with D tentatively TRBD1 (5 bases). The CDR3 here is CSARPGTDNSPLHF. CDR3 bases: TGCAGTGCGAGACCCGGGACGGATAATTCACCCCTCCACTTT.